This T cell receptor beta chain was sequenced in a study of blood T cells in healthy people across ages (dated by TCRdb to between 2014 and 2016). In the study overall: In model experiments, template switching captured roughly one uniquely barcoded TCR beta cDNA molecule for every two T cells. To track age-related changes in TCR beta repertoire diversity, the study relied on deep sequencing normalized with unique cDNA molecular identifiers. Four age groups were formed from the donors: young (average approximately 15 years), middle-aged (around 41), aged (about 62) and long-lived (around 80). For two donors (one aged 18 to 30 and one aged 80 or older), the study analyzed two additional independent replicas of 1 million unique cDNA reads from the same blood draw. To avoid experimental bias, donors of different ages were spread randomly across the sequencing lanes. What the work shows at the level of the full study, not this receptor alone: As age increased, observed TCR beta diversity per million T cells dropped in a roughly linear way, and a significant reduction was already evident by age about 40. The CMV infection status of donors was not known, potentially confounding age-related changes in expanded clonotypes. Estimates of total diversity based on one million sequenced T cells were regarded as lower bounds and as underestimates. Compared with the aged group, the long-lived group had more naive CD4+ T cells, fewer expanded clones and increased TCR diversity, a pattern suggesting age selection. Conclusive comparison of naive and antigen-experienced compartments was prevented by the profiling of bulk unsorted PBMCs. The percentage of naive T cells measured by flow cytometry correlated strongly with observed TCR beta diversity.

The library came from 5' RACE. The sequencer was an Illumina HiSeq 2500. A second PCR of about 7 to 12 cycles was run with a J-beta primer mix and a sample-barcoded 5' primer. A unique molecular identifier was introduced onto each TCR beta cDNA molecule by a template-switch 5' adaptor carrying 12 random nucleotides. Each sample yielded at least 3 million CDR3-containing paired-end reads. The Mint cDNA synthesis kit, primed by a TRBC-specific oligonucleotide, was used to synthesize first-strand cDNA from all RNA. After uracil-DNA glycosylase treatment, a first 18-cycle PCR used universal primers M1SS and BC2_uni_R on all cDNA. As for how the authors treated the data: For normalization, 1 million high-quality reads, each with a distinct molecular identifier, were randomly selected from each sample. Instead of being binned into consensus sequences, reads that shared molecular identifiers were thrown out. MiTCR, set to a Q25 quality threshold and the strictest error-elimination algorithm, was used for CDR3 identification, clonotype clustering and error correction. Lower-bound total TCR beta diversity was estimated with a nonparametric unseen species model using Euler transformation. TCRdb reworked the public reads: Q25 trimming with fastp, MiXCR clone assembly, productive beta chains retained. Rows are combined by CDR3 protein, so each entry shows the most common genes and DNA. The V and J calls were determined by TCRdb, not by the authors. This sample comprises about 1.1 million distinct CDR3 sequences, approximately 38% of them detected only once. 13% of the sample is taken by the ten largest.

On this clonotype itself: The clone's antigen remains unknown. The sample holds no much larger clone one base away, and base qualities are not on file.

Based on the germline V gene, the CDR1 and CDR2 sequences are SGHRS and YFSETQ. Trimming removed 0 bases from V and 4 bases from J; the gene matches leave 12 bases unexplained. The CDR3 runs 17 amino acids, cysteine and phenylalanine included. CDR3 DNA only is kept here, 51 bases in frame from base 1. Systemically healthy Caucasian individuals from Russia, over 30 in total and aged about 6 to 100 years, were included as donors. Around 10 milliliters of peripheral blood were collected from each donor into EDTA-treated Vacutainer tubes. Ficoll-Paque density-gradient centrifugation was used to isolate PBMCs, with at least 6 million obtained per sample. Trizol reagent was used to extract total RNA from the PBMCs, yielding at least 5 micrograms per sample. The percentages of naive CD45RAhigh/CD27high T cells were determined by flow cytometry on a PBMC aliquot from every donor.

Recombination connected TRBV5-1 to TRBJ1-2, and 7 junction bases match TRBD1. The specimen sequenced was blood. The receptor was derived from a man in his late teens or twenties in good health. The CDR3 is CASSLEGQNKLGYGYTF. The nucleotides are TGCGCCAGCAGCTTGGAGGGACAGAACAAGTTAGGCTATGGCTACACCTTC.